This passage covers 14 T cell receptor beta chains from one sample sequenced in a study of blood T cell repertoires in COVID-19. The table came from immunoSEQ multiplex PCR; TCRdb's copy has only in-frame clones and leaves some out. The sample lists some 150,000 clones, around 84% seen once, with approximately 5.7% in the top ten. Sequenced: PBMCs or T cells enriched from blood (not recorded which). All receptors derive from a woman aged 50 to 65 who had been exposed to COVID-19.

The chain combines TRBV11-2 with TRBJ2-5; D perhaps matches TRBD1 (6 bases). The germline V and J ends were trimmed by 3 bases and 4 bases, with 12 bases remaining between them. From germline, CDR1 is SGHAT and CDR2 FQNNGV. CDR3 length equals 14 residues. The CDR3 protein is CASSFNTGTETQYF. The CDR3 DNA reads as TGTGCCAGCAGCTTTAATACAGGGACAGAGACCCAGTACTTC.

This chain connects TRBV11-3 to TRBJ2-3; 8 bases line up with TRBD2. With V trimmed by 4 bases and J by 5 bases, 5 bases remained unmatched. The CDR3 loop spans 14 amino acids. CDR1 and CDR2 (germline): SGHNT, YENEEA. DNA of the CDR3: TGTGCCAGCAGCTACGGACTAGCAAGAGATACGCAGTATTTT. Translating gives CASSYGLARDTQYF.

The V call is TRBV6-5, the J call TRBJ1-4; tentatively, D is TRBD1 (5 bases). CDR1 MNHEY and CDR2 SVGAGI come from the germline V gene. V was trimmed by 8 bases and J by 0 bases, leaving 10 bases between them. The CDR3 consists of 14 residues. Here the CDR3 reads CASLSGATNEKLFF. The CDR3 DNA follows: TGTGCCAGCCTCTCGGGGGCAACTAATGAAAAACTGTTTTTT.

The V call is TRBV7-6, the J call TRBJ2-7, with TRBD2 matching over 8 bases. The germline V gene encodes CDR1 SGHVS and CDR2 FNYEAQ. With 5 bases clipped from V and 3 bases from J, the junction kept 6 bases outside the gene matches. The CDR3 contains 14 residues. The CDR3 is CASSIREGLYEQYF. The CDR3 DNA reads as TGTGCCAGCAGCATCCGGGAGGGCCTCTACGAGCAGTACTTC.

The rearrangement joins TRBV9 to TRBJ2-1; 8 bases are shared with TRBD2. With V trimmed by 3 bases and J by 8 bases, 7 bases remained unmatched. This CDR3 has 14 amino acids. Germline CDR1 reads SGDLS; CDR2 reads YYNGEE. The CDR3 protein is CASSDTGGPDEQFF. In nucleotides, the CDR3 is TGTGCCAGCAGCGACACGGGGGGGCCGGATGAGCAGTTCTTC.

The gene calls are TRBV19 and TRBJ1-2; 10 bases line up with TRBD1. V lost 4 bases, J lost 7 bases, and 9 bases stayed unmatched. In germline, CDR1 is LNHDA, CDR2 SQIVND (reference sequence). The CDR3 contains 15 residues. The chain's CDR3 is CASSKPGTGAGGYTF. The CDR3, as DNA: TGTGCCAGTAGTAAGCCCGGGACAGGGGCTGGTGGCTACACCTTC.

V and J are TRBV12-3 or TRBV12-4 and TRBJ1-1; tentatively, D is TRBD1 (6 bases). The V end was cut by 6 bases, the J end by 4 bases, with 12 bases between. The CDR3 runs 13 residues. In DNA form, the CDR3 reads TGTGCCAGCAGGCAGGGGCCGGGCACTGAAGCTTTCTTT. This gives the protein CASRQGPGTEAFF.

The V call is TRBV6-5, the J call TRBJ2-7; 7 bases map to TRBD1. The junction had 7 bases not matched to a gene; V was cut back by 5 bases and J by 3 bases. Germline values: CDR1 MNHEY, CDR2 SVGAGI. There are 14 residues in the CDR3. CDR3 in amino acids: CASSRTGTHYEQYF. In DNA form, the CDR3 reads TGTGCCAGCAGTCGGACAGGAACACACTACGAGCAGTACTTC.

The rearrangement links TRBV7-9 to TRBJ1-3, with TRBD1 identical over 9 bases. CDR3 length equals 14 residues. V lost 5 bases, J lost 8 bases, and 7 bases stayed unmatched. Germline-derived CDR1 and CDR2 are SEHNR and FQNEAQ (reference sequence). CDR3 bases: TGTGCCAGCAGCCGGGACAGGGAGGTGGACACCATATATTTT. Amino acids: CASSRDREVDTIYF. The complete variable domain, with remaining parts taken from reference TRBV7-9 and TRBJ1-3, reads DTGVSQNPRHKITKRGQNVTFRCDPISEHNRLYWYRQTLGQGPEFLTYFQNEAQLEKSRLLSDRFSAERPKGSFSTLEIQRTEQGDSAMYLCASSRDREVDTIYFGEGSWLTVV.

This chain uses TRBV12-3 or TRBV12-4 with TRBJ1-1; D is undetermined. With 6 bases removed from V and 6 bases from J, the gap between germline ends came to 11 bases. The CDR3 consists of 12 residues. In nucleotides, the CDR3 is TGTGCCAGCAGACCCGGTTATTCTGAAGCTTTCTTT. It codes for CASRPGYSEAFF.

The chain combines TRBV10-3 with TRBJ1-2, with D perhaps TRBD1 (6 bases). V lost 7 bases to trimming and J lost 5 bases, with 14 bases between them. CDR3 length: 13 residues. Germline lookup yields CDR1 ENHRY and CDR2 SYGVKD. The chain's CDR3 is CAITGALGYGYTF. CDR3 nucleotides: TGTGCCATCACAGGGGCGCTAGGATATGGCTACACCTTC.

The V call is TRBV7-9, the J call TRBJ1-1, with 10 bases fitting TRBD1. The germline gives CDR1 SEHNR, CDR2 FQNEAQ (reference sequence). The J segment lost 0 bases and the V segment lost 1 base, leaving 2 bases of the junction unmatched. This CDR3 has 16 amino acids. CDR3 in amino acids: CASSLGDRGMNTEAFF. CDR3 in DNA: TGTGCCAGCAGCTTAGGGGACAGGGGAATGAACACTGAAGCTTTCTTT.

The chain combines TRBV10-3 with TRBJ2-5; tentatively, D is TRBD2 (6 bases). Germline-derived CDR1 and CDR2 are ENHRY and SYGVKD. Deletions cut 0 bases from V and 5 bases from J, with 13 bases between. CDR3 length: 15 amino acids. The CDR3 DNA is TGTGCCATCAGTGAGTCGAGCGGGCCCGTCGAGACCCAGTACTTC. Translating gives CAISESSGPVETQYF.

The chain is built from TRBV6-5 and TRBJ1-2, with 8 bases lining up with TRBD1. From germline, CDR1 is MNHEY and CDR2 SVGAGI. This CDR3 is built from 14 residues. J was trimmed by 6 bases and V by 6 bases; bases with no gene match: 9. The CDR3, as DNA: TGTGCCAGCAGAGCCCCGGGACAGGTGAATGGCTACACCTTC. It is translated as CASRAPGQVNGYTF.